One sample yielded the 16 T cell receptor beta chains listed below, sequenced in a study of PD-L1 blockade in urothelial cancer. Time point denoted: pretreatment peripheral blood. Method: immunoSEQ multiplex PCR; TCRdb's copy keeps in-frame clones and lacks some. The sample lists roughly 50,000 clones, 75% occurring once. The material sequenced was PBMCs, taken around atezolizumab (anti-PD-L1) treatment. All receptors derive from an older man with urothelial cancer.

This chain links TRBV30 with TRBJ2-7, with 7 bases lining up with TRBD1. The CDR3 has 12 amino acids. Germline V gene data show CDR1 as GTSNPN and CDR2 as SVGIG (reference sequence). With V trimmed by 0 bases and J by 7 bases, 3 bases remained unmatched. The CDR3 nucleotides are TGTGCCTGGAGTGTACGACAGGGTGAGCAGTACTTC. This encodes CAWSVRQGEQYF.

The genes are TRBV6-1 and TRBJ1-1, with 9 bases identical to TRBD1. The CDR3 spans 14 residues. V shed 2 bases and J 3 bases; nucleotides not matched to a gene: 1. Looked up from germline, CDR1 is MNHNS and CDR2 is SASEGT. CDR3 DNA sequence: TGTGCCAGCAGTGAAAGGGACAGGGACACTGAAGCTTTCTTT. It specifies CASSERDRDTEAFF.

V and J are TRBV28 and TRBJ1-3; 7 bases match TRBD1. CDR1 is MDHEN, CDR2 SYDVKM, per germline. V was clipped by 5 bases and J by 7 bases; unmatched bases: 8. The CDR3 has 14 residues. CDR3 coding DNA: TGTGCCAGCAGTCCCCAGTCCAGGGGGAACACCATATATTTT. Amino acid sequence: CASSPQSRGNTIYF. Combining the CDR3 with reference TRBV28 and TRBJ1-3 gives the whole variable domain DVKVTQSSRYLVKRTGEKVFLECVQDMDHENMFWYRQDPGLGLRLIYFSYDVKMKEKGDIPEGYSVSREKKERFSLILESASTNQTSMYLCASSPQSRGNTIYFGEGSWLTVV.

CDR3: CASSMAGTGVYGYTF. The CDR3, as DNA: TGTGCCAGTAGTATGGCCGGGACAGGGGTTTATGGCTACACCTTC. This chain links TRBV19 with TRBJ1-2; 10 bases line up with TRBD1. The CDR3 sequence is 15 residues long. Per germline, CDR1 LNHDA and CDR2 SQIVND (reference sequence). The V gene end was trimmed by 3 bases and the J gene end by 5 bases; junction bases not matched to a gene: 6. The variable domain in full, completed from reference TRBV19 and TRBJ1-2, reads DGGITQSPKYLFRKEGQNVTLSCEQNLNHDAMYWYRQDPGQGLRLIYYSQIVNDFQKGDIAEGYSVSREKKESFPLTVTSAQKNPTAFYLCASSMAGTGVYGYTFGSGTRLTVV.

V gene TRBV7-9 combines with J gene TRBJ2-3, with 8 nucleotides matching TRBD2. Germline loops: CDR1 SEHNR, CDR2 FQNEAQ (reference sequence). The V segment lost 4 bases and the J segment 4 bases; nucleotides outside the gene matches: 7. This CDR3 spans 15 amino acids. In DNA, the CDR3 is TGTGCCAGCAGCTCCCGGGGGGGAGCGTCAGATACGCAGTATTTT. It translates to CASSSRGGASDTQYF.

V usage is TRBV20-1 and J usage is TRBJ2-1, with D uncertain. Germline-derived CDR1 and CDR2 are DFQATT and SNEGSKA (reference sequence). Trimming stripped 5 bases from V and 4 bases from J, with 6 bases between. The CDR3 spans 11 residues. CDR3 loop: CSAPVYNEQFF. CDR3 DNA: TGCAGTGCTCCGGTTTACAATGAGCAGTTCTTC.

The rearrangement uses TRBV27 and TRBJ1-1; 8 positions match TRBD1. The CDR3 totals 14 residues. In germline, CDR1 is MNHEY, CDR2 SMNVEV (reference sequence). Trimming cost V 6 bases and J 1 base; bases outside gene matches: 4. The CDR3: CASSRDRTNTEAFF. The CDR3 DNA follows: TGTGCCAGCAGCCGGGACAGGACGAACACTGAAGCTTTCTTT.

The J gene is TRBJ1-3, the V gene TRBV7-6; 7 bases align to TRBD1. Germline V gene sequence: CDR1 SGHVS, CDR2 FNYEAQ. Losses at the gene ends were 2 bases for V and 3 bases for J; bases not matched to a gene: 7. CDR3 size: 16 residues. This CDR3 reads CASSLTDRASGNTIYF. For the CDR3, the DNA is TGTGCCAGCAGCTTAACCGACAGGGCAAGTGGAAACACCATATATTTT.

The V and J genes are TRBV7-9 and TRBJ2-7, with 10 nucleotides matching TRBD1. The CDR3 runs to 15 residues. Looked up from germline, CDR1 is SEHNR and CDR2 is FQNEAQ (reference sequence). With 3 bases clipped from V and 2 bases from J, the junction kept 4 bases outside the gene matches. As DNA, the CDR3 is TGTGCCAGCAGCTTCACCGGGACAGGGGCCTACGAGCAGTACTTC. This sequence encodes CASSFTGTGAYEQYF.

The chain joins TRBV15 to TRBJ2-3, with D perhaps matching TRBD2 (6 bases). The CDR3 length is 17 residues. The germline V gene encodes CDR1 LNHNV and CDR2 YYDKDF (reference sequence). V was trimmed by 0 bases and J by 2 bases, leaving 15 bases between them. The CDR3 DNA reads as TGTGCCACCAGCAGAGATAGCCGGGAGCTTCTCACAGATACGCAGTATTTT. Protein product: CATSRDSRELLTDTQYF.

V usage is TRBV27 and J usage is TRBJ1-1; D gene uncertain. This CDR3 has 13 amino acids. Trimming pared 7 bases from V and 0 bases from J, leaving 9 bases between. The germline V gene encodes CDR1 MNHEY and CDR2 SMNVEV (reference sequence). The CDR3 nucleotides read TGTGCCAGCAACAGCATAATGAACACTGAAGCTTTCTTT. Translation: CASNSIMNTEAFF.

This rearrangement joins TRBV19 to TRBJ2-1, with D unresolved. Trimming stripped 4 bases from V and 9 bases from J, with 10 bases between. The CDR3 is 12 residues long. Germline lookup yields CDR1 LNHDA and CDR2 SQIVND (reference sequence). The CDR3 here is CASSTNRREQFF. Written as DNA, the CDR3 is TGTGCCAGTAGTACCAACAGACGTGAGCAGTTCTTC.

The rearrangement joins TRBV5-1 to TRBJ2-2; 8 bases map to TRBD2. V gave up 4 bases and J gave up 2 bases; unmatched junction bases: 4. The CDR3 is 15 residues long. Per the germline V gene, CDR1 is SGHRS and CDR2 is YFSETQ. In DNA form, the CDR3 reads TGCGCCAGCAGCAGGAGCGGGGGAAACACCGGGGAGCTGTTTTTT. Its protein is CASSRSGGNTGELFF.

The chain has TRBV5-3 and TRBJ2-4, with D maybe TRBD2 (7 bases). TRBV5-3 belongs to the ORF category, with a function that is uncertain. The V and J ends lost 4 bases and 2 bases respectively, with 22 bases between them. This CDR3 region has 18 residues. Here the CDR3 DNA reads TGTGCCAGAAGCCCCGGCGGGGGCGCGTTACTAACCAAAAACATTCAGTACTTC. Amino acid sequence: CARSPGGGALLTKNIQYF.

The chain couples TRBV6-1 to TRBJ1-3; perhaps TRBD1 as D (5 bases). The CDR3 is made up of 18 amino acids. Trimming left V 2 bases short and J 2 bases short, with 19 bases between. Germline assignment: CDR1 MNHNS and CDR2 SASEGT. The CDR3 loop is CASSELGAGKATGNTIYF. The DNA for the CDR3 is TGTGCCAGCAGTGAATTAGGGGCAGGGAAAGCCACTGGAAACACCATATATTTT.

V usage is TRBV27 and J usage is TRBJ2-3, with a weak D call TRBD2 (7 bases). The length of the CDR3 is 15 residues. V dropped 6 bases and J dropped 3 bases, with 16 bases sitting between them. CDR1 is MNHEY and CDR2 is SMNVEV in the germline V gene (reference sequence). The CDR3 coding sequence is TGTGCCAGCAGCCTGTATAGGGGGGGTACAGATACGCAGTATTTT. Protein sequence: CASSLYRGGTDTQYF.